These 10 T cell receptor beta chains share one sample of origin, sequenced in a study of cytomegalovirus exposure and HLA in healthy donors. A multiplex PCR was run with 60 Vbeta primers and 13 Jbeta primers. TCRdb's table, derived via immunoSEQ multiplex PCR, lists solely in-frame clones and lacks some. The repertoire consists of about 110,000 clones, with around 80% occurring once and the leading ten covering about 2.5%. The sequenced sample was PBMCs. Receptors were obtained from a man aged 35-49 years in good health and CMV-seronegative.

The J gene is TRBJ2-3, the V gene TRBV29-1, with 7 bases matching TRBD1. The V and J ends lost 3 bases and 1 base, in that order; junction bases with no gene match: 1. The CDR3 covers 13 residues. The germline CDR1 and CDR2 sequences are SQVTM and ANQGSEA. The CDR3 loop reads CSVDTGGTDTQYF. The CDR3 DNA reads TGCAGCGTTGACACAGGGGGCACAGATACGCAGTATTTT.

This chain's CDR3 is CASSLDGETQYF. In nucleotides, the CDR3 is TGTGCCAGCAGCTTAGACGGGGAGACCCAGTACTTC. The genes are TRBV7-7 and TRBJ2-5; unclear D gene. CDR1 is SSHAT, CDR2 FNYEAQ, per germline (reference sequence). CDR3 length: 12 amino acids. V was shortened by 1 base and J by 5 bases, with 5 bases between the two germline ends. The variable domain in full, with the rest retrieved from reference TRBV7-7 and TRBJ2-5, is GAGVSQSPRYKVTKRGQDVTLRCDPISSHATLYWYQQALGQGPEFLTYFNYEAQPDKSGLPSDRFSAERPEGSISTLTIQRTEQRDSAMYRCASSLDGETQYFGPGTRLLVL.

The CDR3 sequence: CASSLGPPPDTQYF. The CDR3 DNA reads as TGTGCCAGCAGCTTAGGGCCCCCGCCCGATACGCAGTATTTT. The chain recombines TRBV11-2 with TRBJ2-3; no firm D call. The germline CDR1 and CDR2 sequences are SGHAT and FQNNGV. The CDR3 spans 14 residues. The ends were cut back, 1 base at V and 6 bases at J, with 11 bases in the middle. The full variable domain, in which reference TRBV11-2 and TRBJ2-3 provide the parts outside the CDR3, is EAGVAQSPRYKIIEKRQSVAFWCNPISGHATLYWYQQILGQGPKLLIQFQNNGVVDDSQLPKDRFSAERLKGVDSTLKIQPAKLEDSAVYLCASSLGPPPDTQYFGPGTRLTVL.

The DNA for the CDR3 is TGTGCCAGCAGGGAAGGAGGGGGGGCAGATAATGAGCAGTTCTTC. Translation: CASREGGGADNEQFF. V and J are TRBV25-1 and TRBJ2-1; maybe TRBD2 (7 bases). Per germline, CDR1 MGHDK and CDR2 SYGVNS. Trimming took 6 bases from V and 7 from J, leaving 19 bases between them. This CDR3 is built from 15 residues.

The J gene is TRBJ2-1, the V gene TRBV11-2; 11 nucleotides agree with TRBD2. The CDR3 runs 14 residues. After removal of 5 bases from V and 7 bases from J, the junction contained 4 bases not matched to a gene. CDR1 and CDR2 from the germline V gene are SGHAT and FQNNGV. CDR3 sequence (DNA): TGTGCCAGCAGCATAGCGGGGGGGCCGAATGAGCAGTTCTTC. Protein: CASSIAGGPNEQFF.

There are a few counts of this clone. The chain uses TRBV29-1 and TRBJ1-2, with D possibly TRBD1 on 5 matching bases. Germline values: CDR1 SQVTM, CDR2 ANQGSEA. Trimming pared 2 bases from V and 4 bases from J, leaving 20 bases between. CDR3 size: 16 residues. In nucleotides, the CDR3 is TGCAGCGTTGAATTATCGGGGGTAGGAAAAGGCTATGGCTACACCTTC. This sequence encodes CSVELSGVGKGYGYTF.

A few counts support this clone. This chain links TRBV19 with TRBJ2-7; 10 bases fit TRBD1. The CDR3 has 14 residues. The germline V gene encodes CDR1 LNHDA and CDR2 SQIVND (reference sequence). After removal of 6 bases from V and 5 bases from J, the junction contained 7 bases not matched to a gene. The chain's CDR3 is CASSAGTGVHEQYF. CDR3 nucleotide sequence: TGTGCCAGTAGCGCCGGGACAGGGGTACACGAGCAGTACTTC.

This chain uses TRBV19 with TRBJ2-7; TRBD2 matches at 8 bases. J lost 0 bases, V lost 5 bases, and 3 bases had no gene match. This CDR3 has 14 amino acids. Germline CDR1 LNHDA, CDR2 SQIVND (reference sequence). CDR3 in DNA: TGTGCCAGTAGTCTCGGGGGGGCCTCCTACGAGCAGTACTTC. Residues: CASSLGGASYEQYF. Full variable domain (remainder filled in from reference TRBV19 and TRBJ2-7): DGGITQSPKYLFRKEGQNVTLSCEQNLNHDAMYWYRQDPGQGLRLIYYSQIVNDFQKGDIAEGYSVSREKKESFPLTVTSAQKNPTAFYLCASSLGGASYEQYFGPGTRLTVT.

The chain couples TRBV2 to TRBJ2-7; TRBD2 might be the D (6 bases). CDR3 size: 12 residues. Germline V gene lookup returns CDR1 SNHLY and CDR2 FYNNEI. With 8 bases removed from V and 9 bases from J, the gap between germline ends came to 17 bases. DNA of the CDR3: TGTGCCAGCGAGACTAGTGGCGAGCGGCAGTACTTC. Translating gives CASETSGERQYF. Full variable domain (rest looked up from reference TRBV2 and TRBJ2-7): EPEVTQTPSHQVTQMGQEVILRCVPISNHLYFYWYRQILGQKVEFLVSFYNNEISEKSEIFDDQFSVERPDGSNFTLKIRSTKLEDSAMYFCASETSGERQYFGPGTRLTVT.

CDR3 sequence reads: CASSRGQGPHQETQYF. CDR3 coding DNA: TGTGCCAGCAGCCGGGGACAGGGGCCCCACCAAGAGACCCAGTACTTC. This rearrangement joins TRBV5-8 to TRBJ2-5; TRBD1 matches 10 bases. After removal of 4 bases from V and 0 bases from J, the junction contained 6 bases not matched to a gene. Germline CDR1 SGHTS, CDR2 YDEGEE. The CDR3 contains 16 residues.